This T cell receptor beta chain was obtained from a study of blood T cell repertoires in COVID-19. Here immunoSEQ multiplex PCR was the method, and the copy in TCRdb shows in-frame clones only, minus some. Among fewer than 200,000 clones listed, roughly 80% were seen once. The CDR3 totals 15 residues. V lost 6 bases and J 5 bases, leaving 17 bases between the germline ends. Germline V lookup: CDR1 WNHNN, CDR2 SYGVQD (reference sequence). The sequencing input was PBMCs or T cells enriched from blood (not recorded which). The chain employs TRBV10-1 and TRBJ2-1, with a weak D call TRBD2 (6 bases). The sequence was obtained from a woman in her forties or fifties who had recovered from COVID-19. CDR3 region: CASSVTREVDNEQFF. The DNA of the CDR3 is TGCGCCAGCAGCGTTACTAGGGAGGTTGACAATGAGCAGTTCTTC.